The 7 T cell receptor beta chains reported below all come from one sample, sequenced in a study of T cells expressing NK-cell markers. One entry per CDR3 protein, without DNA, is what TCRdb gives after re-calling the 5' RACE reads. The sample includes about 160,000 distinct CDR3 sequences. Source material: blood T cells: a sorted CD56 or NKG2C T cell subset, CD4+ or CD8+ T cells, or bulk PBMC T cells (not recorded which). These receptors were obtained from a woman aged 18 to 75 in good health.

This chain uses TRBV20-1 with TRBJ2-7; the TCRdb call, TRBD1, lacks DNA for checking. Germline assignment: CDR1 DFQATT and CDR2 SNEGSKA (reference sequence). This CDR3 contains 16 residues. The CDR3 sequence is CSARDGDRGGLYEQYF.

This sequence joins TRBV5-1 and TRBJ1-1; TCRdb's assignment of TRBD1 cannot be checked, as there is no DNA. Per the germline V gene, CDR1 is SGHRS and CDR2 is YFSETQ. The CDR3 is 17 residues long. CDR3 protein: CASSLPGQGARDTEAFF.

The V gene is TRBV9, the J gene TRBJ1-2; TCRdb proposes TRBD1, but this gene call is untestable without DNA. Germline-derived CDR1 and CDR2 are SGDLS and YYNGEE. The CDR3 is 14 amino acids. CDR3 sequence reads: CASSFRGVVDGYTF.

The chain links TRBV2 to TRBJ1-2; the TCRdb call, TRBD1, lacks DNA for checking. The CDR3 is made up of 15 amino acids. Per germline, CDR1 SNHLY and CDR2 FYNNEI. The CDR3 loop reads CASSAYRVRDYGYTF.

This chain connects TRBV5-4 to TRBJ1-1; TCRdb's D call, TRBD1, is unchecked because there is no DNA. Germline loops: CDR1 SGHNT, CDR2 YYREEE (reference sequence). CDR3 size: 14 residues. The CDR3: CASNMGGANTEAFF.

This CDR3 is CASSLGPSGRADTQYF. The chain combines TRBV7-2 with TRBJ2-3; TCRdb gives TRBD2 as the D gene, but with no DNA this cannot be confirmed. The germline gives CDR1 SGHTA, CDR2 FQGNSA. The CDR3 is 16 residues long.

The chain carries TRBV5-1 and TRBJ2-3. The CDR3 has 14 residues. The germline V gene encodes CDR1 SGHRS and CDR2 YFSETQ. This CDR3 is CASSLMARRDTQYF.